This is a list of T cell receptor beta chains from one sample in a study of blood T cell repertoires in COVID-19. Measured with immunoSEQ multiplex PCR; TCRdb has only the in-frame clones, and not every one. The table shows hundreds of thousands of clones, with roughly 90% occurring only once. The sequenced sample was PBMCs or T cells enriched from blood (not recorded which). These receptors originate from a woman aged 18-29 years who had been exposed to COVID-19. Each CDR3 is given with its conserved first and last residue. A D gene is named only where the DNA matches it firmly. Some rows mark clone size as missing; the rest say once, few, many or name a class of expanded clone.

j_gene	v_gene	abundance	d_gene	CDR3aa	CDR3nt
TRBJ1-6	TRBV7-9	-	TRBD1	CASSTNQGGGEKSPLHF	TGTGCCAGCAGCACCAACCAGGGGGGAGGAGAAAAATCACCCCTCCACTTT
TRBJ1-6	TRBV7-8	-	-	CASSPRRATNSPLHF	TGTGCCAGCAGCCCACGGCGGGCCACTAATTCACCCCTCCACTTT
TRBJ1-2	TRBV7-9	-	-	CASSVRDISNYGYTF	TGTGCCAGCAGCGTTCGGGACATCTCTAACTATGGCTACACCTTC
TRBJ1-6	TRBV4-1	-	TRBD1	CASSQDLGTGNSPLHF	TGCGCCAGCAGCCAAGATCTCGGGACAGGGAATTCACCCCTCCACTTT
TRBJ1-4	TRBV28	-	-	CASSLILEGKEKLFF	TGTGCCAGCAGTTTGATATTGGAGGGGAAGGAAAAACTGTTTTTT
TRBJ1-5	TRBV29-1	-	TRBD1	CSVETTTGGQPQHF	TGCAGCGTTGAAACCACGACAGGGGGACAGCCCCAGCATTTT
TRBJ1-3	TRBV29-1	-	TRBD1	CSAWGDRGDSGNTIYF	TGCAGCGCATGGGGGGACAGGGGTGATTCTGGAAACACCATATATTTT
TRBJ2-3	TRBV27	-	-	CASSSSSGGATDTQYF	TGTGCCAGCAGCTCCTCTTCCGGGGGAGCTACAGATACGCAGTATTTT
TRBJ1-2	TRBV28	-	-	CASRVANYGYTF	TGTGCCAGCAGAGTAGCTAACTATGGCTACACCTTC
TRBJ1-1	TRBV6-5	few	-	CASTLAYNTEAFF	TGTGCCAGCACCCTAGCCTACAACACTGAAGCTTTCTTT
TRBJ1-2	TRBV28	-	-	CASSLSGGNYGYTF	TGTGCCAGCAGTTTATCGGGGGGCAACTATGGCTACACCTTC
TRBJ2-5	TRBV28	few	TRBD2	CASSLGGTFQETQYF	TGTGCCAGCAGTTTGGGAGGGACGTTCCAAGAGACCCAGTACTTC
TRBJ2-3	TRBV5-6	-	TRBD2	CASPRGLAGVFVDTQYF	TGTGCCAGCCCCCGGGGGCTAGCGGGAGTTTTTGTAGATACGCAGTATTTT
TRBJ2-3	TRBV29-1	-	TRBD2	CSVEDRGGSFADTQYF	TGCAGCGTTGAAGATCGAGGCGGGAGTTTTGCAGATACGCAGTATTTT
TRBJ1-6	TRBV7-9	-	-	CASSSPSSPLHF	TGTGCCAGCAGCTCACCTAGCTCACCCCTCCACTTT
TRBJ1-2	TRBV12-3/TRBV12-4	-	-	CASSLGIYGYTF	TGTGCCAGCAGTTTGGGCATCTATGGCTACACCTTC
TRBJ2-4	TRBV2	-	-	CASTPDYLAKNIQYF	TGTGCCAGCACCCCGGACTACTTAGCCAAAAACATTCAGTACTTC
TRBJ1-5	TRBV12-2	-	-	CASRLTQGSNQPQHF	TGTGCAAGTCGCTTAACCCAGGGTAGCAATCAGCCCCAGCATTTT
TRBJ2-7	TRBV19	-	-	CASSSWTTPYEQYF	TGTGCCAGTAGTTCCTGGACAACCCCCTACGAGCAGTACTTC
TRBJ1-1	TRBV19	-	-	CASTMLGGGTEAFF	TGTGCCAGTACTATGCTGGGAGGAGGCACTGAAGCTTTCTTT
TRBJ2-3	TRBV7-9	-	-	CASIHRGISYTDTQYF	TGTGCCAGCATCCACCGGGGGATCTCCTACACAGATACGCAGTATTTT
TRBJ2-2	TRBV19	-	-	CASSIGQMNTGELFF	TGTGCCAGTAGTATAGGGCAGATGAACACCGGGGAGCTGTTTTTT
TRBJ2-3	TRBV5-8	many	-	CASSLGQGLSTDTQYF	TGTGCCAGCAGCTTGGGTCAGGGGCTTAGCACAGATACGCAGTATTTT
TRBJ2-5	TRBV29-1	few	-	CSVELGVETQYF	TGCAGCGTTGAACTAGGGGTGGAGACCCAGTACTTC
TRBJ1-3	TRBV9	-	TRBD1	CASSPRDSRTSANTIYF	TGTGCCAGCAGCCCCCGGGACAGCCGGACTAGCGCAAACACCATATATTTT
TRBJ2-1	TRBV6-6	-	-	CASSPVSGFYNEQFF	TGTGCCAGCAGCCCCGTGTCGGGTTTCTACAATGAGCAGTTCTTC
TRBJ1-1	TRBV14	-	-	CASSQDSGGWTEAFF	TGTGCCAGCAGCCAAGATAGCGGGGGATGGACTGAAGCTTTCTTT
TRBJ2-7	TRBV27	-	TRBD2	CASSGALAGGPYEQYF	TGTGCCAGCAGTGGCGCTCTAGCGGGAGGACCCTACGAGCAGTACTTC
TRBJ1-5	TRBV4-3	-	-	CASSQSRGSNQPQHF	TGCGCCAGCAGCCAATCGCGGGGGAGCAATCAGCCCCAGCATTTT
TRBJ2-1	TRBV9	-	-	CASSGGLGRYNEQFF	TGTGCCAGCAGCGGGGGCCTTGGTAGGTACAATGAGCAGTTCTTC
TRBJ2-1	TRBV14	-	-	CASSQDKRGLAYNEQFF	TGTGCCAGCAGCCAAGATAAAAGGGGACTTGCCTACAATGAGCAGTTCTTC
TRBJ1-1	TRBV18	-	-	CASSPVRGNTEAFF	TGTGCCAGCTCACCGGTTCGGGGGAACACTGAAGCTTTCTTT
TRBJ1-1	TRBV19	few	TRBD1	CASRTGLENTEAFF	TGTGCCAGTAGGACAGGGCTGGAGAACACTGAAGCTTTCTTT
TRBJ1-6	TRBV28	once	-	CASSLYGPPGSPLHF	TGTGCCAGCAGTTTATACGGGCCACCGGGATCACCCCTCCACTTT
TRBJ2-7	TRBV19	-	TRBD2	CASTSEAGGRSEQYF	TGTGCCAGTACCTCGGAAGCGGGAGGGCGTTCCGAGCAGTACTTC
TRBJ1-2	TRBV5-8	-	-	CASSLGGELPTF	TGTGCCAGCAGCTTGGGCGGAGAGCTCCCCACCTTC
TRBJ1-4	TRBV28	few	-	CASSPQGKGEKLFF	TGTGCCAGCAGTCCCCAGGGGAAGGGTGAAAAACTGTTTTTT
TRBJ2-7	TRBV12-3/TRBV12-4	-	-	CASTSFRGGEQYF	TGTGCCAGCACCTCCTTCAGGGGTGGCGAGCAGTACTTC
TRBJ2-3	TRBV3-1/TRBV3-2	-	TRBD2	CASSQTSGGSTDTQYF	TGTGCCAGCAGCCAGACTAGCGGGGGTAGCACAGATACGCAGTATTTT
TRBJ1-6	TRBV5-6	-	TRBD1	CASSLGQGVYSPLHF	TGTGCCAGCAGCTTGGGACAGGGGGTTTATTCACCCCTCCACTTT